Following are 21 T cell receptor beta chains from one sample sequenced in a study of T cell responses to AZD1222 COVID-19 vaccine. Produced via immunoSEQ multiplex PCR; TCRdb's table is partial and in-frame only. The sample includes roughly 150,000 clones, 85% to 95% of them seen just once. The material sequenced was peripheral blood, taken 28 days after the second AZD1222 dose. Receptors originate from an adult who received the AZD1222 COVID-19 vaccine.

The V gene is TRBV28, the J gene TRBJ1-2, with 7 nucleotides matching TRBD1. Germline values: CDR1 MDHEN, CDR2 SYDVKM. CDR3 size: 13 residues. The V segment lost 7 bases and the J segment 4 bases; nucleotides outside the gene matches: 6. CDR3 DNA sequence: TGTGCCAGCATAGACAGGGTTGGCTATGGCTACACCTTC. Translation gives CASIDRVGYGYTF.

The rearrangement uses TRBV3-1 (or the pseudogene TRBV3-2) and TRBJ1-2; 9 bases fit TRBD1. CDR3 size: 16 residues. CDR1 and CDR2 from the germline V gene are LGHDT and YNNKEL (reference sequence). The V and J ends lost 6 bases and 1 base, in that order; junction bases with no gene match: 9. The CDR3 bases are TGTGCCAGCAGTCTGACAGGGGGAATAGGTAACTATGGCTACACCTTC. Translated: CASSLTGGIGNYGYTF.

This chain uses TRBV2 with TRBJ1-1; tentatively, D is TRBD1 (5 bases). The V end was cut by 7 bases, the J end by 7 bases, with 16 bases between. Germline-derived CDR1 and CDR2 are SNHLY and FYNNEI. The CDR3 contains 13 residues. In nucleotides, the CDR3 is TGTGCCAGCATGTACGGGACCCCGAATGAAGCTTTCTTT. This translates into CASMYGTPNEAFF.

This clone is a singleton in its sample. The chain carries TRBV4-3 and TRBJ1-6; 7 nucleotides line up with TRBD1. V lost 0 bases, J lost 10 bases, and 9 bases stayed unmatched. The CDR3 runs 16 residues. The V gene's germline CDR1 is LGHNA and CDR2 YSLEER. CDR3 protein: CASSQDRNRGGSPLHF. The CDR3 DNA reads as TGCGCCAGCAGCCAAGATCGAAACAGGGGAGGATCACCCCTCCACTTT.

The chain couples TRBV10-3 to TRBJ1-1; D remains ambiguous. This CDR3 region has 13 residues. Trimming pared 4 bases from V and 5 bases from J, leaving 11 bases between. Germline CDR1 is ENHRY and CDR2 is SYGVKD. The CDR3 is CAISGAEGTEAFF. CDR3 in DNA: TGTGCCATCAGTGGCGCGGAGGGAACTGAAGCTTTCTTT.

The V and J genes are TRBV4-1 and TRBJ1-4; perhaps TRBD1 as D (6 bases). Germline CDR1 is MGHRA and CDR2 is YSYEKL. CDR3 length: 15 residues. The V and J ends lost 1 base and 5 bases respectively, with 11 bases between them. The DNA of the CDR3 is TGCGCCAGCAGCCAAGGACAGGAGGAAAATGAAAAACTGTTTTTT. It specifies CASSQGQEENEKLFF.

V usage is TRBV25-1 and J usage is TRBJ1-1; maybe TRBD1 (5 bases). V lost 3 bases and J lost 0, with 8 bases in between. The CDR3 totals 14 residues. Germline V CDR1 and CDR2: MGHDK, SYGVNS. The CDR3 spells CASSDWTLNTEAFF. As DNA, the CDR3 is TGTGCCAGCAGTGACTGGACACTGAACACTGAAGCTTTCTTT.

V gene TRBV9 combines with J gene TRBJ1-3; D is perhaps TRBD1 (6 bases). Germline lookup yields CDR1 SGDLS and CDR2 YYNGEE. This CDR3 has 14 amino acids. Trimming removed 3 bases at V and 7 bases at J, with 14 bases between. The CDR3 DNA is TGTGCCAGCAGCGCCGCCAGGGGTATGAACACCATATATTTT. Amino acids: CASSAARGMNTIYF.

The CDR3 sequence: CASSSALGGHARRPQHF. CDR3 nucleotides: TGTGCCAGCAGTTCCGCCCTGGGAGGGCACGCTCGACGGCCCCAGCATTTT. The rearrangement uses TRBV28 and TRBJ1-5; D gene uncertain. Per the germline V gene, CDR1 is MDHEN and CDR2 is SYDVKM. The length of the CDR3 is 17 residues. V was pared by 4 bases and J by 9 bases, with 25 bases between.

The V gene is TRBV25-1, the J gene TRBJ2-1; D unclear. Trimming pared 6 bases from V and 9 bases from J, leaving 12 bases between. Germline V gene data show CDR1 as MGHDK and CDR2 as SYGVNS. The CDR3 contains 12 residues. Here the CDR3 DNA reads TGTGCCAGCAGGGGAATCTGGGCTGAGCAGTTCTTC. It is translated as CASRGIWAEQFF.

V gene TRBV6-5 combines with J gene TRBJ1-2, with no clear D. CDR1 is MNHEY, CDR2 SVGAGI, per germline. The V end lost 7 bases, the J end lost 7 bases, and 19 bases lay between the germline ends. This CDR3 has 14 residues. The CDR3 nucleotides read TGTGCCAGCACTCGAATGACGGGCAGCTCTGGCTACACCTTC. Translated, it gives CASTRMTGSSGYTF.

The chain employs TRBV19 and TRBJ2-3; D is unclear. Trimming removed 6 bases at V and 4 bases at J, with 14 bases between. There are 14 residues in the CDR3. From germline, CDR1 is LNHDA and CDR2 SQIVND (reference sequence). The CDR3, as DNA: TGTGCCAGTAGCGGAAGGTCTCCTCCAGATACGCAGTATTTT. Protein sequence: CASSGRSPPDTQYF.

This sequence joins TRBV7-9 and TRBJ1-4; D call uncertain. The CDR3 contains 12 residues. Germline CDR1 and CDR2: SEHNR and FQNEAQ (reference sequence). V shed 2 bases and J shed 15 bases, with 13 bases lying between them. CDR3 region: CASSLPDRIMFF. CDR3 bases: TGTGCCAGCAGCTTACCAGATAGGATCATGTTTTTT.

V is TRBV4-1 and J is TRBJ1-2; D uncertain. V shed 1 base and J shed 8 bases, with 20 bases lying between them. The CDR3 has 16 residues. CDR1 and CDR2 (germline): MGHRA, YSYEKL. Here the CDR3 reads CASSQGRWPGGDGYTF. The CDR3 nucleotides read TGCGCCAGCAGCCAAGGGCGATGGCCAGGTGGTGACGGCTACACCTTC.

The rearrangement links TRBV6-2 or TRBV6-3 to TRBJ2-1; 7 bases align to TRBD1. The CDR3 contains 15 residues. Looked up from germline, CDR1 is MNHEY and CDR2 is SVGEGT. The V gene end was trimmed by 2 bases and the J gene end by 4 bases; junction bases not matched to a gene: 5. The CDR3 loop reads CASSYTGQRYNEQFF. In DNA, the CDR3 is TGTGCCAGCAGTTACACGGGACAGCGATACAATGAGCAGTTCTTC.

This rearrangement joins TRBV4-1 to TRBJ2-1; either TRBD1 or TRBD2 may supply D (5 bases each). The V gene lost 5 bases and the J gene lost 4 bases, with 27 bases spanning the gap. This CDR3 is 19 amino acids long. Per the germline V gene, CDR1 is MGHRA and CDR2 is YSYEKL. CDR3 sequence (DNA): TGCGCCAGCAGCTCACCCGGGCTCCGCCGGGGCCCCGGGTACAATGAGCAGTTCTTC. Residues: CASSSPGLRRGPGYNEQFF.

The V call is TRBV10-3, the J call TRBJ2-3; weak D call: TRBD2 (6 bases). Germline CDR1 ENHRY, CDR2 SYGVKD. This CDR3 is 15 amino acids long. Between the trimmed V and J ends, which lost 4 bases and 2 bases, there was a span of 13 bases. CDR3 nucleotides: TGTGCCATCAGTGTTTATGCGGGGACCACAGATACGCAGTATTTT. Protein: CAISVYAGTTDTQYF.

This clone has only one observation. The chain joins TRBV9 to TRBJ2-7; the match to TRBD1 covers 9 bases. V was pared by 0 bases and J by 5 bases, with 9 bases of the junction left unmatched. Germline V gives CDR1 SGDLS, CDR2 YYNGEE. The CDR3 spans 16 residues. CDR3 loop: CASSVGLRTGEHEQYF. The CDR3, as DNA: TGTGCCAGCAGCGTAGGCCTAAGGACAGGGGAACACGAGCAGTACTTC.

With respect to this clone: A junction boundary mismatches the germline segment, possibly from a read error. The chain has TRBV29-1 and TRBJ1-2, with 7 bases aligning to TRBD1. CDR1 and CDR2 from the germline V gene are SQVTM and ANQGSEA. The CDR3 has 13 amino acids. As DNA, the CDR3 is TGCAGCGTGGAAGACAGGGAGAACTATGGCTACACCTTC. The encoded protein is CSVEDRENYGYTF.

The chain employs TRBV25-1 and TRBJ2-2, with no clear D. With 4 bases removed from V and 4 bases from J, the gap between germline ends came to 7 bases. Germline lookup yields CDR1 MGHDK and CDR2 SYGVNS. The length of the CDR3 is 13 residues. The CDR3 coding sequence is TGTGCCAGCAGTGGTCGGTTCACCGGGGAGCTGTTTTTT. It is translated as CASSGRFTGELFF.

The sample holds one count of this clone. V usage is TRBV10-3 and J usage is TRBJ1-1; 7 bases fit TRBD1. The junction had 10 bases not matched to a gene; V was cut back by 6 bases and J by 6 bases. The CDR3 extends over 14 amino acids. The germline gives CDR1 ENHRY, CDR2 SYGVKD. The CDR3 spells CAIRAQGGHPEAFF. As DNA, the CDR3 is TGTGCCATCAGGGCCCAGGGGGGACATCCTGAAGCTTTCTTT.